Below, 21 T cell receptor beta chains from the same sample are listed, as sequenced in a study of blood T cell repertoires in COVID-19. The table came from immunoSEQ multiplex PCR; TCRdb's copy has only in-frame clones and leaves some out. The table includes approximately 130,000 clones, 75% to 90% detected once. Sequencing was carried out using peripheral blood. Source of these receptors: a woman aged 45 to 65 who had recovered from COVID-19.

The V and J genes are TRBV15 and TRBJ2-2, with 7 bases aligning to TRBD2. Unmatched junction bases numbered 11, after V lost 1 base and J lost 9 bases. CDR1 and CDR2 from the germline V gene are LNHNV and YYDKDF (reference sequence). The CDR3 is 16 amino acids. CDR3 region: CATSRAVRRESRELFF. The CDR3 DNA follows: TGTGCCACCAGCAGAGCAGTACGGCGGGAGAGCCGGGAGCTGTTTTTT.

This clone was observed a single time. V gene TRBV12-5 combines with J gene TRBJ2-1; 9 bases match TRBD2. The CDR3 length is 12 residues. In germline, CDR1 is LGHNT, CDR2 FRNRAP. The V segment lost 2 bases and the J segment 13 bases; nucleotides outside the gene matches: 3. CDR3: CASGLLAGLQFF. CDR3 DNA sequence: TGTGCTAGTGGTTTGCTAGCGGGATTACAGTTCTTC.

The gene calls are TRBV7-2 and TRBJ2-3, with a weak D call TRBD2 (5 bases). V lost 2 bases to trimming and J lost 4 bases, with 19 bases between them. The CDR3 has 17 residues. Looked up from germline, CDR1 is SGHTA and CDR2 is FQGNSA. The DNA for the CDR3 is TGTGCCAGCAGCTTAAGCCCCACGGGGAGTGGGGCAGATACGCAGTATTTT. The encoded protein is CASSLSPTGSGADTQYF. Full variable domain (remainder filled in from reference TRBV7-2 and TRBJ2-3): GAGVSQSPSNKVTEKGKDVELRCDPISGHTALYWYRQSLGQGLEFLIYFQGNSAPDKSGLPSDRFSAERTGGSVSTLTIQRTQQEDSAVYLCASSLSPTGSGADTQYFGPGTRLTVL.

In its sample, this clone was seen a few times. V gene TRBV27 combines with J gene TRBJ2-7, with TRBD1 matching 11 bases. This CDR3 is 14 amino acids long. Germline V gene data show CDR1 as MNHEY and CDR2 as SMNVEV (reference sequence). V trimming: 6 bases; J trimming: 1 base; junction bases outside the gene matches: 2. The CDR3 DNA reads TGTGCCAGCAGGGGGACAGGGGGTTCCTACGAGCAGTACTTC. Its translation: CASRGTGGSYEQYF.

V gene TRBV5-6 combines with J gene TRBJ2-7; no firm D call. The germline CDR1 and CDR2 sequences are SGHDT and YYEEEE. The CDR3 covers 13 residues. V was clipped by 2 bases and J by 4 bases, with 10 bases between them. CDR3 sequence (DNA): TGTGCCAGCAGCTTAGGCAGGCATTACGAGCAGTACTTC. This codes for CASSLGRHYEQYF.

The chain carries TRBV6-5 and TRBJ2-7, with D possibly matching TRBD1 (6 bases). Trimming shortened V by 2 bases and J by 2 bases, and 10 bases separated the two germline ends. The CDR3 length is 14 residues. Germline values: CDR1 MNHEY, CDR2 SVGAGI. The DNA for the CDR3 is TGTGCCAGCAGTTACAACAGGGCTCCCTACGAGCAGTACTTC. Translation: CASSYNRAPYEQYF.

This chain connects TRBV6-5 to TRBJ1-1, with 8 bases fitting TRBD1. V gave up 6 bases and J gave up 1 base; unmatched junction bases: 4. Looked up from germline, CDR1 is MNHEY and CDR2 is SVGAGI. This CDR3 is 14 amino acids long. The CDR3 coding sequence is TGTGCCAGCAGGAGGGACAGGAGGAACACTGAAGCTTTCTTT. As protein: CASRRDRRNTEAFF.

The chain links TRBV27 to TRBJ2-7, with a weak D call TRBD1 (5 bases). Germline CDR1 and CDR2: MNHEY and SMNVEV (reference sequence). Trimming removed 0 bases from V and 0 bases from J, with 9 bases in between. This CDR3 has 15 residues. The CDR3 nucleotides read TGTGCCAGCAGTTTATCGACAGCAAGCTCCTACGAGCAGTACTTC. Protein: CASSLSTASSYEQYF.

The chain joins TRBV5-5 to TRBJ1-1; the D is unclear. Per the germline V gene, CDR1 is SGHKS and CDR2 is YYEKEE (reference sequence). The V and J ends lost 4 bases and 3 bases respectively, with 13 bases between them. This CDR3 region has 14 residues. The CDR3 DNA is TGTGCCAGCAGCGGCAGGCGGGCGGACACTGAAGCTTTCTTT. Translating it yields CASSGRRADTEAFF. Drawing the rest from reference TRBV5-5 and TRBJ1-1, the complete variable domain is DAGVTQSPTHLIKTRGQQVTLRCSPISGHKSVSWYQQVLGQGPQFIFQYYEKEERGRGNFPDRFSARQFPNYSSELNVNALLLGDSALYLCASSGRRADTEAFFGQGTRLTVV.

This chain connects TRBV28 to TRBJ1-5; D unresolved. V was clipped by 4 bases and J by 6 bases, with 22 bases between them. The germline V gene encodes CDR1 MDHEN and CDR2 SYDVKM. The CDR3 runs 17 residues. CDR3 sequence: CASSSRRRGLYSQPQHF. The CDR3 DNA reads as TGTGCCAGCAGTTCGAGGAGGCGAGGGTTATACAGTCAGCCCCAGCATTTT.

The chain has TRBV30 and TRBJ2-6; D perhaps matches TRBD1 (6 bases). The CDR3 length is 15 residues. V lost 5 bases to trimming and J lost 0 bases, with 11 bases between them. CDR1 and CDR2 from the germline V gene are GTSNPN and SVGIG (reference sequence). The CDR3 is CAWGRGTSGANVLTF. CDR3 nucleotides: TGTGCCTGGGGTAGGGGGACCTCTGGGGCCAACGTCCTGACTTTC.

The rearrangement links TRBV7-9 to TRBJ1-1; 9 bases are a match to TRBD1. The CDR3 is 13 residues long. CDR1 is SEHNR, CDR2 FQNEAQ, per germline (reference sequence). Losses at the gene ends were 5 bases for V and 5 bases for J; bases not matched to a gene: 3. DNA for the CDR3: TGTGCCAGCAGCCCGACAGGGGGAACTGAAGCTTTCTTT. This encodes CASSPTGGTEAFF.

This chain's CDR3 is CASSLMSSGGSTDTQYF. The CDR3 DNA sequence: TGTGCCAGCAGCTTGATGTCCAGCGGGGGGAGCACAGATACGCAGTATTTT. The V and J genes are TRBV5-5 and TRBJ2-3; 9 nucleotides agree with TRBD2. The CDR3 is 17 amino acids. The germline V gene has CDR1 SGHKS and CDR2 YYEKEE (reference sequence). V trimming: 1 base; J trimming: 0 bases; junction bases outside the gene matches: 6.

The rearrangement uses TRBV30 and TRBJ1-4; TRBD1 might be the D (6 bases). Germline V gene data show CDR1 as GTSNPN and CDR2 as SVGIG (reference sequence). V was cut by 2 bases and J by 8 bases, with 9 bases left in between. The CDR3 is 12 residues long. The CDR3 loop reads CAWSRQVEKLFF. DNA of the CDR3: TGTGCCTGGAGTAGACAGGTGGAAAAACTGTTTTTT.

CDR3 in amino acids: CASSLEGGHSNQPQHF. The CDR3, as DNA: TGTGCCAGCAGCTTGGAGGGAGGTCATAGCAATCAGCCCCAGCATTTT. The chain uses TRBV7-9 and TRBJ1-5; D is uncertain. Trimming removed 3 bases from V and 0 bases from J, with 12 bases in between. The CDR3 runs to 16 residues. Germline lookup yields CDR1 SEHNR and CDR2 FQNEAQ (reference sequence).

The V gene is TRBV5-1, the J gene TRBJ1-1; TRBD1 aligns across 8 bases. J lost 1 base, V lost 5 bases, and 4 bases had no gene match. Germline V lookup: CDR1 SGHRS, CDR2 YFSETQ. The CDR3 loop spans 14 amino acids. The DNA for the CDR3 is TGCGCCAGCAGGTTTGGACAGGGGAACACTGAAGCTTTCTTT. It codes for CASRFGQGNTEAFF. The whole variable domain, filled in from reference TRBV5-1 and TRBJ1-1, reads KAGVTQTPRYLIKTRGQQVTLSCSPISGHRSVSWYQQTPGQGLQFLFEYFSETQRNKGNFPGRFSGRQFSNSRSEMNVSTLELGDSALYLCASRFGQGNTEAFFGQGTRLTVV.

The chain recombines TRBV3-1 (or the pseudogene TRBV3-2) with TRBJ1-6; D is possibly TRBD1 (6 bases). Germline V gene lookup returns CDR1 LGHDT and CDR2 YNNKEL (reference sequence). The CDR3 spans 14 residues. Trimming took off 3 bases at V and 4 bases at J, with 7 bases between the two ends. The CDR3 nucleotides read TGTGCCAGCAGCCATGGACAGTATAATTCACCCCTCCACTTT. Its translation is CASSHGQYNSPLHF.

The rearrangement joins TRBV5-6 to TRBJ2-5; no reliable D call. The CDR3 is 18 amino acids. Germline-derived CDR1 and CDR2 are SGHDT and YYEEEE. V was pared by 4 bases and J by 2 bases, with 24 bases between. CDR3 sequence: CASSLRGSRFDGQETQYF. The DNA for the CDR3 is TGTGCCAGCAGCCTCCGCGGCTCTAGGTTCGATGGGCAAGAGACCCAGTACTTC.

The V and J genes are TRBV4-1 and TRBJ2-1; 7 bases fit TRBD1. This CDR3 contains 13 residues. Unmatched junction bases numbered 3, after V lost 4 bases and J lost 6 bases. The germline V gene encodes CDR1 MGHRA and CDR2 YSYEKL. The CDR3 nucleotides are TGCGCCAGCAGCCGAGACAGGGTCAATGAGCAGTTCTTC. Translation: CASSRDRVNEQFF.

V gene TRBV12-3 or TRBV12-4 combines with J gene TRBJ2-5, with TRBD2 matching 8 bases. This CDR3 is 12 amino acids long. V dropped 6 bases and J dropped 4; count of bases not matched to a gene: 1. In DNA, the CDR3 is TGTGCCAGCAGCGGGACTAGAGAGACCCAGTACTTC. The encoded protein is CASSGTRETQYF.

This chain joins TRBV18 and TRBJ1-2, with TRBD1 identical over 10 bases. The trim removed 6 bases at V and 4 bases at J, leaving 11 bases unmatched. The CDR3 has 16 amino acids. The germline V gene encodes CDR1 KGHSH and CDR2 LQKENI. CDR3 sequence reads: CASSLNRDRGSYGYTF. CDR3 in DNA: TGTGCCAGCTCCCTTAACCGGGACAGGGGATCCTATGGCTACACCTTC.